A single sample is the source of the 7 T cell receptor beta chains below, sequenced in a study of tumor-infiltrating lymphocytes in primary liver carcinoma. The researchers obtained blood RNA from unsorted whole blood and also extracted germline DNA. The researchers produced TCR beta cDNA from 400 to 650 ng total RNA with a constant-region primer. Researchers made the TCR beta libraries by running three nested multiplex PCR rounds with slightly modified ARM-PCR. TRBV1-TRBV30 forward primers paired with a C-beta reverse primer were used in the first two PCR rounds, which ran around 10 cycles each. Each CDR3 protein is one row after TCRdb ran MiXCR on the multiplex PCR reads. In the table there are about 300,000 distinct CDR3 sequences, 65% of which are singletons. The sample was peripheral blood. The receptors here all came from a man in his forties or fifties with primary liver carcinoma and hepatitis B virus infection.

A note on this clonotype: This may come from a read error, since a much larger clone is one base off. The chain links TRBV30 to TRBJ2-1; D remains ambiguous. Germline CDR1 and CDR2: GTSNPN and SVGIG (reference sequence). The CDR3 length is 11 residues. The CDR3 nucleotides are TGTACCTGGAGTGAACGGTATGAGCAGTTCTTC. Translating it yields CTWSERYEQFF.

This clonotype occurred many times. The chain joins TRBV4-1 to TRBJ1-2, with D tentatively TRBD1 (5 bases). The CDR3 extends over 15 amino acids. V lost 3 bases, J lost 0 bases, and 11 bases lay in between. CDR1 MGHRA and CDR2 YSYEKL come from the germline V gene. The CDR3 protein is CASSHITGSNYGYTF. The CDR3 nucleotides read TGCGCCAGCAGCCATATTACAGGATCTAACTATGGCTACACCTTC.

This clonotype occurred once. This chain links TRBV21-1 with TRBJ2-7. TRBV21-1 is reported as a pseudogene. The CDR3 covers 13 residues. The CDR3 sequence is CATMDGNIYEQYF. CDR3 nucleotide sequence: TGTGCCACCATGGACGGCAACATCTACGAGCAGTACTTC.

Concerning this clonotype itself: At one end, the junction sequence differs from germline, possibly due to a read error. The genes are TRBV5-7 and TRBJ2-3; 10 nucleotides align to TRBD2. TRBV5-7 is placed among ORFs of uncertain function. The CDR3 consists of 17 residues. The CDR3 bases are TGTGTCAGCAGCTTGTGGGGGCTAGCGGGAGTAGTAAATACGCAGTATTTT. Translation: CVSSLWGLAGVVNTQYF.

The chain is built from TRBV4-3 and TRBJ1-3; D is uncertain. The V end lost 0 bases, the J end lost 8 bases, and 17 bases lay between the germline ends. The CDR3 has 16 amino acids. Germline CDR1 and CDR2: LGHNA and YSLEER. In DNA, the CDR3 is TGCGCCAGCAGCCAAGATCAGACTAACCCCGGGTACACCATATATTTT. Protein sequence: CASSQDQTNPGYTIYF.

On this clonotype: Given a much more abundant clone one base away, this may be a read error. The chain joins TRBV29-1 to TRBJ1-1, with a weak D call TRBD1 (5 bases). The CDR3 loop spans 13 amino acids. V was pared by 5 bases and J by 1 base, with 11 bases between. Germline V lookup: CDR1 SQVTM, CDR2 ANQGSEA. The CDR3 DNA is TGCAGCGTTATGAGGGGACCGAACACTGAAGCTTTCTTT. Residues: CSVMRGPNTEAFF.

The sample holds many counts of this clonotype. This chain links TRBV4-1 with TRBJ2-3; TRBD2 matches 16 bases. CDR1 and CDR2 (germline): MGHRA, YSYEKL. The CDR3 spans 18 residues. V gave up 1 base and J gave up 9 bases; unmatched junction bases: 10. Written as DNA, the CDR3 is TGCGCCAGCAGCCAAGGGCCGGGGACTAGCGGGGGGGGTGTCACGCAGTATTTT. Amino acids: CASSQGPGTSGGGVTQYF.